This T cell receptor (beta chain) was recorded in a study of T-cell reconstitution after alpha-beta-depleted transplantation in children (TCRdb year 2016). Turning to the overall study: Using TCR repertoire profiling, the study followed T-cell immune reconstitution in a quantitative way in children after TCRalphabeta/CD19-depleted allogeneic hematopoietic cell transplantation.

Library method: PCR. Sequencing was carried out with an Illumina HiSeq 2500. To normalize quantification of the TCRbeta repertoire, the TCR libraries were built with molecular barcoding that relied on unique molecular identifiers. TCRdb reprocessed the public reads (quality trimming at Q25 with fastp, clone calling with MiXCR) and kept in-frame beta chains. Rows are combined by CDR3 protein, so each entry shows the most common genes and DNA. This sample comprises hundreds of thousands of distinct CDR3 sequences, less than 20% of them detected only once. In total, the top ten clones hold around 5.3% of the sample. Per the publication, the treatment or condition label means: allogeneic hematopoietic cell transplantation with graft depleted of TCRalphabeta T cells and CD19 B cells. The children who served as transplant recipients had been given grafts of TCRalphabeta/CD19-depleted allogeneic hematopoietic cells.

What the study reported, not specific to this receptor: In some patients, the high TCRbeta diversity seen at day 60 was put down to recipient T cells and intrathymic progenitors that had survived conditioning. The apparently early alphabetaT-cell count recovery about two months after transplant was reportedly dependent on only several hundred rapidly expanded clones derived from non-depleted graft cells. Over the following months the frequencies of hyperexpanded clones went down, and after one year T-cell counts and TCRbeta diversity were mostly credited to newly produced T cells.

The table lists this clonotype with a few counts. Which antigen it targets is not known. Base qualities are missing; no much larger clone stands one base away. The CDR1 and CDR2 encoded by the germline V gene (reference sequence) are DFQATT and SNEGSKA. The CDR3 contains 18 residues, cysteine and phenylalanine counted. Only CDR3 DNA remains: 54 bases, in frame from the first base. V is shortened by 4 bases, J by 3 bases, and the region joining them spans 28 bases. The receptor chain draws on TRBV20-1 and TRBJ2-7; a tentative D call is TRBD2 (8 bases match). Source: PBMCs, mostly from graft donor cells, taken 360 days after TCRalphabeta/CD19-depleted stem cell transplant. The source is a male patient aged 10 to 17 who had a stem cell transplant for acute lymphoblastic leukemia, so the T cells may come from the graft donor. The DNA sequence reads TGCAGTGCTAATTCCGGGACAGCTGTGGCGGGGGGACTCTACGAGCAGTACTTC. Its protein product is CSANSGTAVAGGLYEQYF.